The 21 T cell receptor beta chains below were found in one sample sequenced in a study of control samples from healthy donors and cancer patients. Assay: immunoSEQ multiplex PCR; the TCRdb copy retains only in-frame clones and omits some. The table includes 200,000 to 250,000 clones, over 90% detected once. Source material: blood. All receptors derive from a man aged 45-65 years in good health.

The CDR3 DNA follows: TGTGCCAGCAGTTCCTTAGGGGACAGGGACGGCGAAAAACTGTTTTTT. Its translation: CASSSLGDRDGEKLFF. The J gene is TRBJ1-4, the V gene TRBV28; 9 bases line up with TRBD1. Germline V CDR1 and CDR2: MDHEN, SYDVKM. Trimming cost V 4 bases and J 8 bases; bases outside gene matches: 11. There are 16 residues in the CDR3.

The chain recombines TRBV2 with TRBJ1-4, with 7 positions matching TRBD1. V shed 2 bases, J shed 7 bases, and the junction held 7 bases outside the gene matches. CDR3 length: 15 residues. Germline values: CDR1 SNHLY, CDR2 FYNNEI. The CDR3 loop is CASSETGVRGEKLFF. The DNA of the CDR3 is TGTGCCAGCAGTGAAACAGGGGTTAGAGGTGAAAAACTGTTTTTT.

The rearrangement links TRBV9 to TRBJ2-1; TRBD2 matches at 16 bases. This CDR3 has 15 residues. CDR1 SGDLS and CDR2 YYNGEE come from the germline V gene. V gave up 7 bases and J gave up 7 bases; unmatched junction bases: 5. CDR3: CASCKGLAGGNEQFF. The CDR3 nucleotides are TGTGCCAGCTGCAAGGGACTAGCGGGGGGGAATGAGCAGTTCTTC. Full variable domain (rest looked up from reference TRBV9 and TRBJ2-1): DSGVTQTPKHLITATGQRVTLRCSPRSGDLSVYWYQQSLDQGLQFLIQYYNGEERAKGNILERFSAQQFPDLHSELNLSSLELGDSALYFCASCKGLAGGNEQFFGPGTRLTVL.

The chain carries TRBV2 and TRBJ1-1, with D maybe TRBD1 (5 bases). The CDR3 loop spans 15 amino acids. Germline V gene sequence: CDR1 SNHLY, CDR2 FYNNEI. Trimming pared 3 bases from V and 5 bases from J, leaving 16 bases between. CDR3 sequence reads: CASSDMWGGETEAFF. In DNA form, the CDR3 reads TGTGCCAGCAGTGACATGTGGGGAGGGGAGACTGAAGCTTTCTTT. Based on the CDR3 plus reference TRBV2 and TRBJ1-1, the full variable domain is EPEVTQTPSHQVTQMGQEVILRCVPISNHLYFYWYRQILGQKVEFLVSFYNNEISEKSEIFDDQFSVERPDGSNFTLKIRSTKLEDSAMYFCASSDMWGGETEAFFGQGTRLTVV.

CDR3 in DNA: TGTGCCGGCTTTGGGTTCGGCCCCGGGGAGCTGTTTTTT. Protein sequence: CAGFGFGPGELFF. This chain uses TRBV2 with TRBJ2-2; D gene unclear. This CDR3 has 13 residues. V shed 11 bases and J shed 6 bases, with 16 bases lying between them. Germline CDR1 SNHLY, CDR2 FYNNEI.

With respect to this clone: Other DNA sequences in this sample translate to the same CDR3. This chain links TRBV7-3 with TRBJ2-2; a possible D gene is TRBD1 (6 bases). V was cut by 2 bases and J by 5 bases, with 9 bases left in between. Germline V lookup: CDR1 SGHTA, CDR2 FQGTGA. The CDR3 totals 14 residues. The CDR3 reads CASSLGQGTGELFF. The CDR3, as DNA: TGTGCCAGCAGCTTAGGGCAGGGGACCGGGGAGCTGTTTTTT.

This chain joins TRBV29-1 and TRBJ1-2; the D is unclear. The CDR3 totals 9 residues. CDR1 and CDR2 (germline): SQVTM, ANQGSEA. Trimming took 8 bases from V and 7 from J, leaving 8 bases between them. The DNA for the CDR3 is TGCAGCTCAACGGCTGGCTACACCTTC. Translating gives CSSTAGYTF.

This chain connects TRBV29-1 to TRBJ1-1; 7 bases map to TRBD1. The ends lost 5 bases at V and 3 bases at J; junction bases unmatched: 6. CDR3 length equals 13 residues. Germline loops: CDR1 SQVTM, CDR2 ANQGSEA. For the CDR3, the DNA is TGCAGCGTTAGACGTCAGGGGGACACTGAAGCTTTCTTT. This sequence encodes CSVRRQGDTEAFF.

The rearrangement links TRBV7-2 to TRBJ2-7, with 10 bases aligning to TRBD2. V lost 7 bases, J lost 7 bases, and 10 bases stayed unmatched. Germline-derived CDR1 and CDR2 are SGHTA and FQGNSA. The CDR3 length is 14 residues. The CDR3 sequence: CASTWGLALREQYF. The CDR3 nucleotides read TGTGCCAGCACCTGGGGACTAGCGTTGAGGGAGCAGTACTTC. The full variable domain, with the rest looked up from reference TRBV7-2 and TRBJ2-7, is GAGVSQSPSNKVTEKGKDVELRCDPISGHTALYWYRQSLGQGLEFLIYFQGNSAPDKSGLPSDRFSAERTGGSVSTLTIQRTQQEDSAVYLCASTWGLALREQYFGPGTRLTVT.

This chain joins TRBV18 and TRBJ2-5; unclear D gene. V shed 6 bases and J shed 5 bases, with 16 bases lying between them. This CDR3 spans 14 amino acids. Germline values: CDR1 KGHSH, CDR2 LQKENI. This chain's CDR3 is CASSPPAFTETQYF. The CDR3 nucleotides read TGTGCCAGCTCTCCCCCGGCCTTTACGGAGACCCAGTACTTC.

This clone is a singleton in its sample. V is TRBV7-8 and J is TRBJ2-5; D uncertain. There are 13 residues in the CDR3. Trimming removed 5 bases from V and 2 bases from J, with 9 bases in between. Germline CDR1 and CDR2: SGHVS and FQNEAQ. The CDR3 sequence is CASSPDFQETQYF. The DNA for the CDR3 is TGTGCCAGCAGCCCTGACTTTCAAGAGACCCAGTACTTC.

The chain carries TRBV12-3 or TRBV12-4 and TRBJ1-5; D ambiguous. The CDR3 contains 12 residues. Deletions cut 9 bases from V and 1 base from J, with 7 bases between. CDR3 sequence (DNA): TGTGCCAGTCGGCAGAGCAATCAGCCCCAGCATTTT. Amino acid sequence: CASRQSNQPQHF.

The chain couples TRBV28 to TRBJ1-2; D not resolved. CDR1 and CDR2 from the germline V gene are MDHEN and SYDVKM. The CDR3 has 14 residues. The V end was cut by 6 bases, the J end by 2 bases, with 13 bases between. CDR3 in amino acids: CASSPGHGNYGYTF. CDR3 bases: TGTGCCAGCAGCCCGGGCCATGGAAACTATGGCTACACCTTC.

V usage is TRBV7-2 and J usage is TRBJ2-2; D may correspond to TRBD1 or TRBD2 (5 bases each). V was cut by 3 bases and J by 5 bases, with 13 bases left in between. The CDR3 has 15 residues. Germline assignment: CDR1 SGHTA and CDR2 FQGNSA. CDR3 in amino acids: CASSFGALATGELFF. The CDR3 region has the DNA TGTGCCAGCAGCTTCGGGGCCCTGGCGACCGGGGAGCTGTTTTTT.

This clone was found once. The chain carries TRBV15 and TRBJ2-7, with D uncertain. CDR1 is LNHNV, CDR2 YYDKDF, per germline (reference sequence). This CDR3 region has 15 residues. V gave up 1 base and J gave up 0 bases, with 10 bases separating them. Written as DNA, the CDR3 is TGTGCCACCAGCAGAGGAGTGCAGAGCTCCTACGAGCAGTACTTC. It specifies CATSRGVQSSYEQYF.

V gene TRBV3-1 (or the pseudogene TRBV3-2) combines with J gene TRBJ1-2; the D is unclear. Germline-derived CDR1 and CDR2 are LGHDT and YNNKEL (reference sequence). The CDR3 has 16 amino acids. V was cut by 0 bases and J by 7 bases, with 18 bases left in between. Here the CDR3 DNA reads TGTGCCAGCAGCCAAGATTGGGCCGAGTCATATGGTGGCTACACCTTC. Its protein is CASSQDWAESYGGYTF.

V is TRBV7-2 and J is TRBJ2-5; TRBD2 aligns across 12 bases. Trimming at V came to 6 bases and at J to 3 bases, leaving 5 bases not matched to a gene. This CDR3 contains 15 residues. The germline CDR1 and CDR2 sequences are SGHTA and FQGNSA. This CDR3 is CASRGRLAGEETQYF. CDR3 sequence (DNA): TGTGCCAGCAGGGGGAGACTAGCGGGGGAAGAGACCCAGTACTTC. Together with reference TRBV7-2 and TRBJ2-5, the CDR3 gives the full variable domain: GAGVSQSPSNKVTEKGKDVELRCDPISGHTALYWYRQSLGQGLEFLIYFQGNSAPDKSGLPSDRFSAERTGGSVSTLTIQRTQQEDSAVYLCASRGRLAGEETQYFGPGTRLLVL.

A remark on this clone: Other DNA sequences in the same sample also yield this CDR3. V usage is TRBV4-3 and J usage is TRBJ2-7, with D hard to call. V lost 1 base and J lost 1, with 5 bases in between. CDR1 and CDR2 (germline): LGHNA, YSLEER. This CDR3 contains 13 residues. The DNA of the CDR3 is TGCGCCAGCAGCCAAGGCAGGTCCTACGAGCAGTACTTC. It is translated as CASSQGRSYEQYF.

The rearrangement uses TRBV21-1 and TRBJ1-3. TRBV21-1 constitutes a pseudogene. There are 15 residues in the CDR3. The CDR3 bases are TGTGCCAGCAGCAAAGAGGGCCGTGAAAGAAACACCATATATTTT. Encoded protein: CASSKEGRERNTIYF.

The chain couples TRBV7-3 to TRBJ2-1, with 7 nucleotides matching TRBD2. The CDR3 is 15 amino acids. Germline V gives CDR1 SGHTA, CDR2 FQGTGA. Germline trimming cut 2 bases from V and 3 bases from J; bases unmatched to any gene: 4. The CDR3 region has the DNA TGTGCCAGCAGCTTAGGCGGGGGTCTCTACAATGAGCAGTTCTTC. Encoded protein: CASSLGGGLYNEQFF.

This clone came up once. The CDR3 region has the DNA TGCGCCAGCAGCTTGGAATTCACAGATACGCAGTATTTT. Translating it yields CASSLEFTDTQYF. The rearrangement links TRBV5-1 to TRBJ2-3; D is ambiguous. There are 13 residues in the CDR3. The V end lost 0 bases, the J end lost 2 bases, and 4 bases lay between the germline ends. The germline gives CDR1 SGHRS, CDR2 YFSETQ.